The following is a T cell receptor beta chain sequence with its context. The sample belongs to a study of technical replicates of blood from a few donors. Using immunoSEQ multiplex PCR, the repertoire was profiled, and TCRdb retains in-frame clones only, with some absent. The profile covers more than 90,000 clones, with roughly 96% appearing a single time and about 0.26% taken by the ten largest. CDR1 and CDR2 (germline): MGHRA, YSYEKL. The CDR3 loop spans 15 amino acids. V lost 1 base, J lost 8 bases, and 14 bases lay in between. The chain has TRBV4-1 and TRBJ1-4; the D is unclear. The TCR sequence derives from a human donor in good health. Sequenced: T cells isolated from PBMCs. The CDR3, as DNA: TGCGCCAGCAGCCAAGTTGGGCCCCAAGGAGAAAAACTGTTTTTT. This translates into CASSQVGPQGEKLFF.